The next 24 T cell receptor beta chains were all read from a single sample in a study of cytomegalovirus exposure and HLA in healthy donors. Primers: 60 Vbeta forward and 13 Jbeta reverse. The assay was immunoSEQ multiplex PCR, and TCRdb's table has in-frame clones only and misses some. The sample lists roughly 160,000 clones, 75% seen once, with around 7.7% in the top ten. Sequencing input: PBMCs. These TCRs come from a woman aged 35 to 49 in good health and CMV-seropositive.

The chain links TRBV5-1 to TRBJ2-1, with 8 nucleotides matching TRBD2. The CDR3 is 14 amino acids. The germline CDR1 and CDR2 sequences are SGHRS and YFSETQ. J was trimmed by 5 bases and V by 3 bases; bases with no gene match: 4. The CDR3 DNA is TGCGCCAGCAGCTCGGGACTAGGGAACAATGAGCAGTTCTTC. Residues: CASSSGLGNNEQFF.

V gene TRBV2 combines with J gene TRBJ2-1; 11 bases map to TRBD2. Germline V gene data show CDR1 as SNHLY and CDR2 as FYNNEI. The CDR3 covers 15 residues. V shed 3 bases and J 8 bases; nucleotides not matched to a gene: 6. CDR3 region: CASSEGLAVGDEQFF. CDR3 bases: TGTGCCAGCAGTGAGGGACTAGCGGTAGGAGATGAGCAGTTCTTC.

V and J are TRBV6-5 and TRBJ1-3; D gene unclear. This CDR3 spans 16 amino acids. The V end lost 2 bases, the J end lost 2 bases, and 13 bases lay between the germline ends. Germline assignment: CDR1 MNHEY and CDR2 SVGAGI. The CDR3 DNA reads TGTGCCAGCAGTTACGGAGGCAGAGAGGCTGGAAACACCATATATTTT. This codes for CASSYGGREAGNTIYF.

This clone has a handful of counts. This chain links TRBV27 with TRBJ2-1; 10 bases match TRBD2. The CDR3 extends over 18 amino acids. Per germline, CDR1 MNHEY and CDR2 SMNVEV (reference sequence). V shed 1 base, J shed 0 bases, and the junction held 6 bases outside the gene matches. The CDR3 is CASSLLAGGLSSYNEQFF. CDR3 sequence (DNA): TGTGCCAGCAGTTTATTAGCGGGAGGTTTAAGCTCCTACAATGAGCAGTTCTTC.

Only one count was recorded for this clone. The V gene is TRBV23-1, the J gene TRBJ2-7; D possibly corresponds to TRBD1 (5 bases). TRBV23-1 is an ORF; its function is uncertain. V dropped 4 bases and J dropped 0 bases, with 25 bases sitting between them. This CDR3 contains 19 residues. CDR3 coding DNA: TGCGCCAGCAGTCGGGATAAGGCGGACCCGGACACAGACTCCTACGAGCAGTACTTC. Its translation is CASSRDKADPDTDSYEQYF.

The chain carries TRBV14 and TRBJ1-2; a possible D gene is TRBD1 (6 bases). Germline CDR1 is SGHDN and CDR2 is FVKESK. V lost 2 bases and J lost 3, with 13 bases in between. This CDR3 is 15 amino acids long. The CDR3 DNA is TGTGCCAGCAGCCAATTGCTTTCAGGGGACTATGGCTACACCTTC. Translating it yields CASSQLLSGDYGYTF.

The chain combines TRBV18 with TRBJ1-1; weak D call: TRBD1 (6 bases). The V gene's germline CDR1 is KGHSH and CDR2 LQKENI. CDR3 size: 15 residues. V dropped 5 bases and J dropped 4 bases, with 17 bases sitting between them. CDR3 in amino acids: CASSSDSTPVTEAFF. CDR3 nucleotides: TGTGCCAGCTCATCGGACAGTACCCCAGTCACTGAAGCTTTCTTT.

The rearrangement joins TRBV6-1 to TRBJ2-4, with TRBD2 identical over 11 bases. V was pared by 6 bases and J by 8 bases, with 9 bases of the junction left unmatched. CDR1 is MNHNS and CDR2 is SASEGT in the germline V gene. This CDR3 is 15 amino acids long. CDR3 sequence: CASSGTSGKVDIQYF. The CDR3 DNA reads TGTGCCAGCAGCGGGACTAGCGGAAAGGTAGACATTCAGTACTTC.

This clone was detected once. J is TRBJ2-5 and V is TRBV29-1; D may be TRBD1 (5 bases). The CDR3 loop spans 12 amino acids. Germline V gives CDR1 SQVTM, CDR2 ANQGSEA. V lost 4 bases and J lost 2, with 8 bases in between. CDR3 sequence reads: CSVGQGQETQYF. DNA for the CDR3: TGCAGCGTTGGGCAGGGTCAAGAGACCCAGTACTTC.

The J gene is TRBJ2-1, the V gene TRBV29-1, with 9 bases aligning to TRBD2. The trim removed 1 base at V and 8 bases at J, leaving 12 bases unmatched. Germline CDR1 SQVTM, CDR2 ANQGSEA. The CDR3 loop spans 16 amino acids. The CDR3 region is CSVEASVAGGPYEQFF. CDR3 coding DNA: TGCAGCGTTGAAGCATCGGTGGCGGGAGGGCCGTATGAGCAGTTCTTC.

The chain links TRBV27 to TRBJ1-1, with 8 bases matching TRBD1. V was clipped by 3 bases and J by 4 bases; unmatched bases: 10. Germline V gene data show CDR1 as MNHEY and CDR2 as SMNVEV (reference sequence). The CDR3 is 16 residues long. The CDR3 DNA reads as TGTGCCAGCAGTTTTCTGGCAGGGGGCAGGAGCACTGAAGCTTTCTTT. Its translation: CASSFLAGGRSTEAFF.

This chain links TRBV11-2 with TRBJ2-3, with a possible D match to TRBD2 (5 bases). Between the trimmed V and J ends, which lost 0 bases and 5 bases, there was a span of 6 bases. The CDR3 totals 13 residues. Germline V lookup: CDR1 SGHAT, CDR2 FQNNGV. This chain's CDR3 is CASSLDRGDTQYF. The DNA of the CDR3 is TGTGCCAGCAGCTTAGATCGGGGAGATACGCAGTATTTT.

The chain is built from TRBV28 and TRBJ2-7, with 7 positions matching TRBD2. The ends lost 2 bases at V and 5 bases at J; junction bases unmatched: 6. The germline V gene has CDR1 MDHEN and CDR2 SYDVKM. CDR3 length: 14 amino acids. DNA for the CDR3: TGTGCCAGCAGTTTAGAGCCCGGGACTAACGAGCAGTACTTC. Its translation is CASSLEPGTNEQYF.

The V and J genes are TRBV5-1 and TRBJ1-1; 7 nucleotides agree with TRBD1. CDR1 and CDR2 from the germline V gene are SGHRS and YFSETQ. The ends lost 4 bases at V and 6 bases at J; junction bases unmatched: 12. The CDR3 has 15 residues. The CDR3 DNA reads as TGCGCCAGCAGCCAGTTTTCGACAGGGTCCGCTGAAGCTTTCTTT. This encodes CASSQFSTGSAEAFF.

This CDR3 is CASSLGNSYNEQFF. CDR3 DNA sequence: TGTGCCAGCAGCTTAGGTAACTCCTACAATGAGCAGTTCTTC. The chain links TRBV7-2 to TRBJ2-1; D unresolved. The germline V and J ends were trimmed by 1 base and 0 bases, with 4 bases remaining between them. The CDR3 loop spans 14 amino acids. Per the germline V gene, CDR1 is SGHTA and CDR2 is FQGNSA. Using reference TRBV7-2 and TRBJ2-1 for the parts outside the CDR3, the full variable domain is GAGVSQSPSNKVTEKGKDVELRCDPISGHTALYWYRQSLGQGLEFLIYFQGNSAPDKSGLPSDRFSAERTGGSVSTLTIQRTQQEDSAVYLCASSLGNSYNEQFFGPGTRLTVL.

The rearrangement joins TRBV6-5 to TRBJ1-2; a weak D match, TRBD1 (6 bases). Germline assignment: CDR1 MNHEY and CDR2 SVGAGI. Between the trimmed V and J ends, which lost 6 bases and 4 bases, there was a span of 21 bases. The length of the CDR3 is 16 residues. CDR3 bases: TGTGCCAGCAGCTACATCTCGGGGACATTCGTCTATGGCTACACCTTC. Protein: CASSYISGTFVYGYTF.

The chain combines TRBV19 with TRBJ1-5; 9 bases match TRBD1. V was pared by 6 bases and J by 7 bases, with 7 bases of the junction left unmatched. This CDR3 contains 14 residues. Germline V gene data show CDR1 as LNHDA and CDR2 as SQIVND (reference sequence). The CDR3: CASRGQGGDQPQHF. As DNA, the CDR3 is TGTGCCAGTAGGGGACAGGGAGGAGACCAGCCCCAGCATTTT.

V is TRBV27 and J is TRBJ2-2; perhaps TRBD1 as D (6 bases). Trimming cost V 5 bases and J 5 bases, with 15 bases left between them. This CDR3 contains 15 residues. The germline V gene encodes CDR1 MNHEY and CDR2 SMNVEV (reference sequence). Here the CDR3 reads CASSRGHGITGELFF. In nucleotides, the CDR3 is TGTGCCAGCAGTCGGGGACATGGGATAACCGGGGAGCTGTTTTTT.

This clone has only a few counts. CDR3: CASSPAQQGALYEQYF. In nucleotides, the CDR3 is TGTGCCAGCAGTCCAGCTCAACAGGGGGCACTCTACGAGCAGTACTTC. The rearrangement uses TRBV6-6 and TRBJ2-7; 9 bases are a match to TRBD1. This CDR3 comprises 16 residues. In germline, CDR1 is MNHNY, CDR2 SVGAGI (reference sequence). V trimming: 5 bases; J trimming: 3 bases; junction bases outside the gene matches: 11.

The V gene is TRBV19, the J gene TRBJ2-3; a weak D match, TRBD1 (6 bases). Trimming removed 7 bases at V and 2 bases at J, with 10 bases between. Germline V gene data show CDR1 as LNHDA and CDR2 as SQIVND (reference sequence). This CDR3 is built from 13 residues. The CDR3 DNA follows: TGTGCCAGTAACCAGGGGTCCACAGATACGCAGTATTTT. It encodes CASNQGSTDTQYF. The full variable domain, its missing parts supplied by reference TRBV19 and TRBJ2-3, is DGGITQSPKYLFRKEGQNVTLSCEQNLNHDAMYWYRQDPGQGLRLIYYSQIVNDFQKGDIAEGYSVSREKKESFPLTVTSAQKNPTAFYLCASNQGSTDTQYFGPGTRLTVL.

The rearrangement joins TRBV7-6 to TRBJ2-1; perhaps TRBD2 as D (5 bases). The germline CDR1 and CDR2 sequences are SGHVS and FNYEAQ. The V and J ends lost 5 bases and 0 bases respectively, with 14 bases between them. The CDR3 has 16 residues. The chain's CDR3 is CASSPVAQLSYNEQFF. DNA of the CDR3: TGTGCCAGCAGCCCGGTAGCGCAGCTCTCCTACAATGAGCAGTTCTTC.

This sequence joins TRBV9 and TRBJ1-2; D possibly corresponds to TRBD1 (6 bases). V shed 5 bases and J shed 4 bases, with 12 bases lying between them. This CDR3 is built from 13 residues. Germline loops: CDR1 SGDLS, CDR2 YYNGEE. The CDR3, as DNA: TGTGCCAGCAGTAACCGACAGGTCTATGGCTACACCTTC. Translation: CASSNRQVYGYTF.

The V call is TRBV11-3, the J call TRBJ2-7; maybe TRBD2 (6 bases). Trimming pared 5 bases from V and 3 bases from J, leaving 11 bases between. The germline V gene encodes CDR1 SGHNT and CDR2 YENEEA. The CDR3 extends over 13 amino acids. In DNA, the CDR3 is TGTGCCAGCAGCACGACTAGTTTCTACGAGCAGTACTTC. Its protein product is CASSTTSFYEQYF.

The CDR3 bases are TGTGCCTGGAGTGTAAAGGCGGCGACAGGGGCCGGATACTATGGCTACACCTTC. As protein: CAWSVKAATGAGYYGYTF. The gene calls are TRBV30 and TRBJ1-2; 8 bases are a match to TRBD1. Germline V gene lookup returns CDR1 GTSNPN and CDR2 SVGIG (reference sequence). CDR3 length: 18 amino acids. Trimming took 0 bases from V and 3 from J; bases not matched to a gene: 15.